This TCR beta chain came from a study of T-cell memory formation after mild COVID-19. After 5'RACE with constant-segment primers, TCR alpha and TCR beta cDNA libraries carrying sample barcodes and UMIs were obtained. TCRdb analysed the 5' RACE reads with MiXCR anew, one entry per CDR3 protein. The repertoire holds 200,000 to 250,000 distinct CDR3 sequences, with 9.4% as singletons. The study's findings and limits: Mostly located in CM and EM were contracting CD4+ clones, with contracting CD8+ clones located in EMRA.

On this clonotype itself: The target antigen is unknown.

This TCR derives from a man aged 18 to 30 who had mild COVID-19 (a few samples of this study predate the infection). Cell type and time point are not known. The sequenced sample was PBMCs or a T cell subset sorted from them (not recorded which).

The CDR3 reads CASSGTPDNEQFF. CDR3 bases: TGTGCCAGCAGTGGGACACCGGACAATGAGCAGTTCTTC. V is TRBV2 and J is TRBJ2-1; TRBD1 might be the D (5 bases). Trimming pared 4 bases from V and 5 bases from J, leaving 9 bases between. Germline CDR1 is SNHLY and CDR2 is FYNNEI. The CDR3 has 13 amino acids.